The entry below gives a single T cell receptor (beta chain) sequence along with its context. The sample is drawn from a study of blood T cell repertoires in COVID-19. Using immunoSEQ multiplex PCR, the repertoire was profiled, and TCRdb retains in-frame clones only, with some absent. Seen here are a few hundred thousand clones, about four fifths observed once, and the top ten hold around 2%. Trimming removed 3 bases from V and 7 bases from J, with 18 bases in between. The CDR3 is 15 amino acids. From germline, CDR1 is LGHDT and CDR2 YNNKEL (reference sequence). This TCR was sampled from a man aged 30 to 39 who had recovered from COVID-19. The chain combines TRBV3-1 (or the pseudogene TRBV3-2) with TRBJ1-2, with a weak D call TRBD1 (5 bases). Sequencing was performed on peripheral blood. CDR3 amino acids: CASSQRLGDRFGYTF. The CDR3 DNA is TGTGCCAGCAGCCAGCGGTTAGGTGACAGATTTGGCTACACCTTC.